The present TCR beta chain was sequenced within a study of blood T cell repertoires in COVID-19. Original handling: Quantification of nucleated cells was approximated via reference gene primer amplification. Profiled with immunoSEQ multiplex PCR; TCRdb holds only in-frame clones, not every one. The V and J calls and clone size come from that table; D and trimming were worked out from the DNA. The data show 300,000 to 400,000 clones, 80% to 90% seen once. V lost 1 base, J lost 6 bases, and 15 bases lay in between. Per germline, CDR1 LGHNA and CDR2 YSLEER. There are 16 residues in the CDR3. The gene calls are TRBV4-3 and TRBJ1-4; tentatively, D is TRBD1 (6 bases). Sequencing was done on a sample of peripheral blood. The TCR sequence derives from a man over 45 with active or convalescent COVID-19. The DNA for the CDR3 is TGCGCCAGCAGCCAAGCCCCCAGAGGGGGGGATGAAAAACTGTTTTTT. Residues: CASSQAPRGGDEKLFF.